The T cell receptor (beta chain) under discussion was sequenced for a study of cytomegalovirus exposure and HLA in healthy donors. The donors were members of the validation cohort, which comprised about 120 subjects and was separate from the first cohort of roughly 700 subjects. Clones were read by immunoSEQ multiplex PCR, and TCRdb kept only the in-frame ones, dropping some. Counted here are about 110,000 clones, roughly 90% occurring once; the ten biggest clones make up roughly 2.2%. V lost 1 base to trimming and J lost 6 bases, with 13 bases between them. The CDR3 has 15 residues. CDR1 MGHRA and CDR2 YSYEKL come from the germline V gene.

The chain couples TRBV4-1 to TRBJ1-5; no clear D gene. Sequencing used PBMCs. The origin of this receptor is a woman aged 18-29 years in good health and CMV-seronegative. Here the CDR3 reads CASSQGGGPGQPQHF. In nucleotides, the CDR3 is TGCGCCAGCAGCCAAGGAGGAGGTCCAGGTCAGCCCCAGCATTTT.